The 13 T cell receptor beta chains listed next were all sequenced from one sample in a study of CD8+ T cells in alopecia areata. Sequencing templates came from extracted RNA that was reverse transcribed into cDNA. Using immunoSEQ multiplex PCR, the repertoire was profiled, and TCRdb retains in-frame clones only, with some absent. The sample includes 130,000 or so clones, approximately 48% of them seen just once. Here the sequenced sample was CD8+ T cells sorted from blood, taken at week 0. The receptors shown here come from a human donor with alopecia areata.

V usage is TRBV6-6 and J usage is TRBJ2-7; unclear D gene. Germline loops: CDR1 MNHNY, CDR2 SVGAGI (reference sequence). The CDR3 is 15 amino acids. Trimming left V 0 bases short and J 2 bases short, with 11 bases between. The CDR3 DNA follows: TGTGCCAGCAGTTACTCGTGGGAAGTTACCTACGAGCAGTACTTC. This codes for CASSYSWEVTYEQYF.

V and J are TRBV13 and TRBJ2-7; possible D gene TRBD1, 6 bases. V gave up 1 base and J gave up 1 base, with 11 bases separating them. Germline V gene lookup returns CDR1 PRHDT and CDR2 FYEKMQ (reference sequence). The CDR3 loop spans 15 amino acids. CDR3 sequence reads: CASSLAGTMSYEQYF. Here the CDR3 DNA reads TGTGCCAGCAGCTTAGCCGGGACAATGTCCTACGAGCAGTACTTC.

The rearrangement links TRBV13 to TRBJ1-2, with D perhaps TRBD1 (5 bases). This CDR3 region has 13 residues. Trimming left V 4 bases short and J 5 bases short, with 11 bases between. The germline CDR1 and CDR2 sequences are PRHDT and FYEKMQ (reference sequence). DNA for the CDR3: TGTGCCAGCAGCTCCGACAGAGTTTATGGCTACACCTTC. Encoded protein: CASSSDRVYGYTF.

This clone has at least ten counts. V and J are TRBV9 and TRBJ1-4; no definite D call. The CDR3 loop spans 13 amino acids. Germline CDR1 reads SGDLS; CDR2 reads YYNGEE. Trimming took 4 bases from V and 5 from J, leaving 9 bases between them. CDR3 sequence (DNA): TGTGCCAGCAGCATTGGAGGAAATGAAAAACTGTTTTTT. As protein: CASSIGGNEKLFF.

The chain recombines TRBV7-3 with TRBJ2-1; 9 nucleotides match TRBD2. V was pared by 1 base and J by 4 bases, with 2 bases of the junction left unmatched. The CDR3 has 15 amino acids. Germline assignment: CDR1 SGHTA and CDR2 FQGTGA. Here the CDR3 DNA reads TGTGCCAGCAGCTTAAAGCTAGCGGGGTACAATGAGCAGTTCTTC. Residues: CASSLKLAGYNEQFF.

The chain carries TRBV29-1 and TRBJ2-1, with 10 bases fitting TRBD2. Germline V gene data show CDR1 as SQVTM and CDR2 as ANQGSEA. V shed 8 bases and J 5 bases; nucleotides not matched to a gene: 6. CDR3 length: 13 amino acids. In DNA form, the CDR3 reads TGCAGCCGAACTAGCGGGGAAAACAATGAGCAGTTCTTC. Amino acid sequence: CSRTSGENNEQFF.

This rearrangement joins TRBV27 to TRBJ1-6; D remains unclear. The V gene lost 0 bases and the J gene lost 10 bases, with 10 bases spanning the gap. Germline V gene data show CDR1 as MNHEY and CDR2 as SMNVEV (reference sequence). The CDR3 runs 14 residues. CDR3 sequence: CASSLSYGGSPLHF. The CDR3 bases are TGTGCCAGCAGTTTATCTTACGGAGGATCACCCCTCCACTTT.

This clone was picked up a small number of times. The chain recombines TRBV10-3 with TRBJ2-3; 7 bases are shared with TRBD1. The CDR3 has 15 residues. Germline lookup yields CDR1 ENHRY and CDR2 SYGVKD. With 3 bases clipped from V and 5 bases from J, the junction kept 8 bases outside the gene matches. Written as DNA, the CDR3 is TGTGCCATCAGTGACCCGGGACAGACTGGAGATACGCAGTATTTT. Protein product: CAISDPGQTGDTQYF.

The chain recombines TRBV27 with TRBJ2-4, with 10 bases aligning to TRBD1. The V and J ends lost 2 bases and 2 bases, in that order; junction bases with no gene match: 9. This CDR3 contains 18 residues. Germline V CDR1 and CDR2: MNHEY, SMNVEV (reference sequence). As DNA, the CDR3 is TGTGCCAGCAGTTTAGCCCCCGGGACAGGGGTGACCAAAAACATTCAGTACTTC. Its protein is CASSLAPGTGVTKNIQYF.

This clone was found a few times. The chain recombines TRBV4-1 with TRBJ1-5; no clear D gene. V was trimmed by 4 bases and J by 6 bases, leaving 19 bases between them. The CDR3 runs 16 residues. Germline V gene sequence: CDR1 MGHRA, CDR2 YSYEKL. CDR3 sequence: CASSPVLRERGQPQHF. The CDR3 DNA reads TGCGCCAGCAGCCCTGTACTAAGGGAACGGGGTCAGCCCCAGCATTTT.

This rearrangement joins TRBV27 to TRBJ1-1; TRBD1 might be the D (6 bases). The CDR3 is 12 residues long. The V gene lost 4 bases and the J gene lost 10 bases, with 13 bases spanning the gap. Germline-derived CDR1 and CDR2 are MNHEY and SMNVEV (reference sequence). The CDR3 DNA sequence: TGTGCCAGCAGTTACAACAGGGTCCCAGCTTTCTTT. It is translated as CASSYNRVPAFF.

The CDR3 reads CASGRDSLGETQYF. In DNA, the CDR3 is TGTGCCAGCGGTAGGGACAGCCTAGGGGAGACCCAGTACTTC. This chain connects TRBV6-5 to TRBJ2-5, with 7 bases identical to TRBD1. The germline CDR1 and CDR2 sequences are MNHEY and SVGAGI. This CDR3 spans 14 amino acids. J lost 5 bases, V lost 8 bases, and 11 bases had no gene match.

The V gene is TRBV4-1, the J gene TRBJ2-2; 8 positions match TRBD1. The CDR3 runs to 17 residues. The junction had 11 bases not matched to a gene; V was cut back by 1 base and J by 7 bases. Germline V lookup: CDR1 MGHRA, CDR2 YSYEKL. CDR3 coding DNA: TGCGCCAGCAGCCAAGCGGATGGACAGGGTTTGTACGGGGAGCTGTTTTTT. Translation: CASSQADGQGLYGELFF.